Listed here are 28 T cell receptor beta chains from one sample, sequenced in a study of cytomegalovirus exposure and HLA in healthy donors (dated 2017 in TCRdb). Library creation used the immunoSEQ multiplex PCR assay. TCRdb took over this immuneACCESS table, retaining in-frame rearrangements with V and J assigned. Such tables are incomplete; in checked studies, under half of the missing clones stem from an unresolved V gene, and the remainder is unexplained. The sample yields fewer than 400,000 clones; roughly 88% were counted once. The ten largest clones capture over 0.8% of the sample. Sequencing was done on a sample of PBMCs. The receptors stem from a woman between 18 and 30 years old in good health and CMV-seronegative.

The chain has TRBV2 and TRBJ2-2; TRBD2 agrees at 8 bases. The CDR3 has 13 amino acids. CDR1 and CDR2 (germline): SNHLY, FYNNEI. The J segment lost 7 bases and the V segment lost 7 bases, leaving 5 bases of the junction unmatched. In DNA form, the CDR3 reads TGTGCCAGCACCCCGGGACTAGACGGGGAGCTGTTTTTT. Translating it yields CASTPGLDGELFF.

The CDR3: CASSQQGWSEAFF. The CDR3, as DNA: TGCGCCAGCAGCCAACAGGGTTGGTCTGAAGCTTTCTTT. The chain carries TRBV4-3 and TRBJ1-1; TRBD1 is a possible D gene (5 bases). This CDR3 contains 13 residues. The germline V gene encodes CDR1 LGHNA and CDR2 YSLEER. V was shortened by 2 bases and J by 6 bases, with 10 bases between the two germline ends.

The CDR3 nucleotides are TGCGCCAGCGGTACGGGAGCTGAGACCCAGTACTTC. It yields the protein CASGTGAETQYF. The chain couples TRBV5-1 to TRBJ2-5, with D possibly being TRBD2 (6 bases). The CDR3 contains 12 residues. Trimming pared 7 bases from V and 5 bases from J, leaving 12 bases between. Germline CDR1 reads SGHRS; CDR2 reads YFSETQ.

The chain couples TRBV5-1 to TRBJ1-2; tentatively, D is TRBD1 (5 bases). This CDR3 comprises 13 residues. CDR1 SGHRS and CDR2 YFSETQ come from the germline V gene. Trimming removed 3 bases at V and 4 bases at J, with 10 bases between. The CDR3 region has the DNA TGCGCCAGCAGCTCCAGGGATGTCTATGGCTACACCTTC. Its protein product is CASSSRDVYGYTF.

Only one count was recorded for this clone. This chain joins TRBV6-5 and TRBJ1-2; no definite D call. The CDR3 is made up of 12 amino acids. Germline CDR1 MNHEY, CDR2 SVGAGI. V gave up 10 bases and J gave up 7 bases, with 16 bases separating them. The CDR3 loop reads CATGRSNFGYTF. The CDR3 region has the DNA TGTGCCACCGGGAGAAGCAATTTTGGCTACACCTTC.

The rearrangement joins TRBV4-2 to TRBJ2-5; possible D gene TRBD2, 6 bases. V lost 0 bases, J lost 4 bases, and 18 bases lay in between. The CDR3 extends over 17 amino acids. CDR1 LGHNA and CDR2 YNFKEQ come from the germline V gene. CDR3 sequence: CASSQDWTAGLGETQYF. The CDR3 DNA reads TGTGCCAGCAGCCAAGATTGGACCGCGGGATTAGGAGAGACCCAGTACTTC.

A remark on this clone: At one boundary the junction diverges from the germline segment, which might be a read error. V and J are TRBV19 and TRBJ2-7; 7 bases agree with TRBD2. This CDR3 is 12 amino acids long. Germline lookup yields CDR1 LNHDA and CDR2 SQIVND (reference sequence). DNA for the CDR3: TGTGCCAGTAGTATATCCGGCGGGAGACTGGTTTTC. Residues: CASSISGGRLVF. Full variable domain (remainder filled in from reference TRBV19 and TRBJ2-7): DGGITQSPKYLFRKEGQNVTLSCEQNLNHDAMYWYRQDPGQGLRLIYYSQIVNDFQKGDIAEGYSVSREKKESFPLTVTSAQKNPTAFYLCASSISGGRLVFGPGTRLTVT.

The chain joins TRBV6-5 to TRBJ1-1, with 8 bases lining up with TRBD1. The V segment lost 8 bases and the J segment 2 bases; nucleotides outside the gene matches: 1. From germline, CDR1 is MNHEY and CDR2 SVGAGI. CDR3 length: 12 amino acids. CDR3 nucleotides: TGTGCCAGCGGACAGGGAAACACTGAAGCTTTCTTT. Translation gives CASGQGNTEAFF.

V is TRBV6-5 and J is TRBJ2-1; 10 bases are a match to TRBD2. The junction had 10 bases not matched to a gene; V was cut back by 7 bases and J by 7 bases. The length of the CDR3 is 15 residues. CDR1 and CDR2 from the germline V gene are MNHEY and SVGAGI. The CDR3 DNA sequence: TGTGCCAGCACCAAACCTAGCGGGAGTGGTAATGAGCAGTTCTTC. This codes for CASTKPSGSGNEQFF.

This sequence joins TRBV6-5 and TRBJ2-7; maybe TRBD1 (6 bases). The CDR3 contains 13 residues. Germline-derived CDR1 and CDR2 are MNHEY and SVGAGI. Trimming left V 1 base short and J 6 bases short, with 10 bases between. CDR3 DNA sequence: TGTGCCAGCAGTTACTTAAACAGGGCCGAGCAGTACTTC. Amino acid sequence: CASSYLNRAEQYF.

The chain couples TRBV5-1 to TRBJ1-2, with a possible D match to TRBD1 (6 bases). CDR3 size: 15 residues. Deletions cut 0 bases from V and 2 bases from J, with 11 bases between. Germline CDR1 is SGHRS and CDR2 is YFSETQ. The CDR3 DNA sequence: TGCGCCAGCAGCTTGGGGGCAGGACAGAACTATGGCTACACCTTC. Amino acid sequence: CASSLGAGQNYGYTF.

This clone was observed a handful of times. The chain carries TRBV2 and TRBJ2-5; D not resolved. The CDR3 has 11 amino acids. The ends were cut back, 5 bases at V and 2 bases at J, with 3 bases in the middle. Germline V gives CDR1 SNHLY, CDR2 FYNNEI. The CDR3 reads CASSLQETQYF. The CDR3 DNA reads TGTGCCAGCAGTCTTCAAGAGACCCAGTACTTC. Complete variable domain (other parts from reference TRBV2 and TRBJ2-5): EPEVTQTPSHQVTQMGQEVILRCVPISNHLYFYWYRQILGQKVEFLVSFYNNEISEKSEIFDDQFSVERPDGSNFTLKIRSTKLEDSAMYFCASSLQETQYFGPGTRLLVL.

J is TRBJ2-1 and V is TRBV5-1, with TRBD2 as a possible D gene (5 bases). Germline assignment: CDR1 SGHRS and CDR2 YFSETQ. Trimming pared 0 bases from V and 8 bases from J, leaving 12 bases between. The CDR3 consists of 14 residues. The CDR3 region is CASSLALAGDEQFF. CDR3 DNA sequence: TGCGCCAGCAGCTTGGCCCTAGCTGGGGATGAGCAGTTCTTC.

The V and J genes are TRBV9 and TRBJ2-1; the D gene is possibly TRBD2 (5 bases). Trimming took 7 bases from V and 6 from J, leaving 11 bases between them. Germline CDR1 reads SGDLS; CDR2 reads YYNGEE. The CDR3 has 12 amino acids. CDR3 bases: TGTGCCAGCGGGAGCGGAGCCAATGAGCAGTTCTTC. Protein: CASGSGANEQFF.

The V and J genes are TRBV9 and TRBJ2-7; weak D call: TRBD2 (5 bases). With 0 bases removed from V and 0 bases from J, the gap between germline ends came to 16 bases. This CDR3 contains 17 residues. Germline values: CDR1 SGDLS, CDR2 YYNGEE. The CDR3 sequence: CASSVDPRAPPSYEQYF. CDR3 nucleotides: TGTGCCAGCAGCGTAGACCCGCGGGCCCCTCCCTCCTACGAGCAGTACTTC.

The chain is built from TRBV10-3 and TRBJ2-7; the match to TRBD1 covers 9 bases. The CDR3 is 12 residues long. J lost 5 bases, V lost 10 bases, and 6 bases had no gene match. Germline CDR1 ENHRY, CDR2 SYGVKD. The CDR3 is CATRDRADEQYF. DNA for the CDR3: TGTGCCACCCGGGACAGGGCGGACGAGCAGTACTTC.

The chain is built from TRBV6-5 and TRBJ1-5; 9 bases fit TRBD1. This CDR3 comprises 14 residues. Unmatched junction bases numbered 7, after V lost 6 bases and J lost 7 bases. Looked up from germline, CDR1 is MNHEY and CDR2 is SVGAGI. CDR3 sequence reads: CASSQTGGGQPQHF. Here the CDR3 DNA reads TGTGCCAGCAGCCAAACAGGGGGCGGACAGCCCCAGCATTTT.

V is TRBV6-6 and J is TRBJ2-7; D is perhaps TRBD1 (8 bases). There are 14 residues in the CDR3. The germline gives CDR1 MNHNY, CDR2 SVGAGI (reference sequence). V lost 6 bases and J lost 2, with 14 bases in between. CDR3 sequence: CASRRTGTTYEQYF. CDR3 DNA: TGTGCCAGCAGGAGGACAGGGACTACCTACGAGCAGTACTTC.

This chain joins TRBV27 and TRBJ1-5; D unclear. V lost 4 bases and J lost 0, with 10 bases in between. The CDR3 contains 15 residues. Per the germline V gene, CDR1 is MNHEY and CDR2 is SMNVEV (reference sequence). CDR3 loop: CASSSPLNSNQPQHF. CDR3 in DNA: TGTGCCAGCAGTTCCCCGCTAAATAGCAATCAGCCCCAGCATTTT.

V is TRBV19 and J is TRBJ1-5; TRBD1 might be the D (6 bases). Germline CDR1 is LNHDA and CDR2 is SQIVND (reference sequence). CDR3 length: 17 amino acids. V shed 5 bases and J shed 2 bases, with 19 bases lying between them. CDR3 sequence (DNA): TGTGCCAGTAGTTTCCACAGGGTAGCTGGGGGCAATCAGCCCCAGCATTTT. Its protein is CASSFHRVAGGNQPQHF.

This sequence joins TRBV6-5 and TRBJ2-2; D might be TRBD2 (5 bases). CDR3 size: 12 residues. Trimming stripped 6 bases from V and 4 bases from J, with 6 bases between. Germline V gene data show CDR1 as MNHEY and CDR2 as SVGAGI. Here the CDR3 reads CASRAVTGELFF. CDR3 DNA: TGTGCCAGCAGAGCGGTCACCGGGGAGCTGTTTTTT.

The CDR3 DNA sequence: TGTGCCAGCAGCTCTCCGGGACAGGGAGCCTACGAGCAGTACTTC. Translated: CASSSPGQGAYEQYF. The chain combines TRBV5-4 with TRBJ2-7; 9 nucleotides align to TRBD1. The length of the CDR3 is 15 residues. Trimming took 3 bases from V and 2 from J; bases not matched to a gene: 6. Germline CDR1 reads SGHNT; CDR2 reads YYREEE (reference sequence).

DNA for the CDR3: TGTGCCAGCAGCGAGGAGTCCTACGAGCAGTACTTC. Translated: CASSEESYEQYF. The gene calls are TRBV7-9 and TRBJ2-7; D not certain. The germline CDR1 and CDR2 sequences are SEHNR and FQNEAQ (reference sequence). The CDR3 extends over 12 amino acids. V was clipped by 5 bases and J by 1 base, with 6 bases between them.

This chain uses TRBV28 with TRBJ1-1, with D possibly matching TRBD1 (6 bases). The CDR3 loop spans 15 amino acids. CDR1 and CDR2 from the germline V gene are MDHEN and SYDVKM. V was pared by 5 bases and J by 2 bases, with 15 bases between. CDR3 sequence (DNA): TGTGCCAGCAGTCTTACCAGGGGAATCAACACTGAAGCTTTCTTT. It is translated as CASSLTRGINTEAFF.

The chain uses TRBV7-9 and TRBJ2-6, with 8 nucleotides matching TRBD2. The trim removed 4 bases at V and 1 base at J, leaving 9 bases unmatched. Germline assignment: CDR1 SEHNR and CDR2 FQNEAQ (reference sequence). This CDR3 has 18 residues. The DNA of the CDR3 is TGTGCCAGCAGCTCTCGCGGGAGGCCCTTATCTGGGGCCAACGTCCTGACTTTC. Translation: CASSSRGRPLSGANVLTF.

This clone was seen more than once but under ten times. The chain couples TRBV5-4 to TRBJ2-2; perhaps TRBD1 as D (6 bases). Germline CDR1 and CDR2: SGHNT and YYREEE (reference sequence). V lost 4 bases, J lost 5 bases, and 12 bases lay in between. The CDR3 runs 14 residues. This chain's CDR3 is CASSRPQGTGELFF. For the CDR3, the DNA is TGTGCCAGCAGCCGCCCGCAGGGGACCGGGGAGCTGTTTTTT.

The V call is TRBV18, the J call TRBJ2-3, with TRBD1 matching 8 bases. In germline, CDR1 is KGHSH, CDR2 LQKENI. The trim removed 2 bases at V and 2 bases at J, leaving 3 bases unmatched. CDR3 length: 15 amino acids. CDR3 residues: CASSPRTGFTDTQYF. The CDR3 DNA reads as TGTGCCAGCTCACCAAGGACAGGGTTCACAGATACGCAGTATTTT.

The rearrangement joins TRBV4-3 to TRBJ2-7; D is possibly TRBD1 (5 bases). Per germline, CDR1 LGHNA and CDR2 YSLEER. The V gene lost 1 base and the J gene lost 2 bases, with 12 bases spanning the gap. The CDR3 is made up of 15 amino acids. The CDR3 region has the DNA TGCGCCAGCAGCCAAGCGGCAGGGATCCCCTACGAGCAGTACTTC. It codes for CASSQAAGIPYEQYF.